The table lists the clone carrying this TCR beta chain with a count of one. As yet, its antigen is unknown. This specimen comes from a study of shared clonotypes between healthy human individuals. Terminally differentiated effector memory CD45RA+ cells were left out of the naive CD8 fraction, which was CD45RO-negative and positively selected for CCR7. Libraries were prepared by immunoSEQ multiplex PCR; TCRdb keeps only in-frame clonotypes and omits some of them. The sample lists nearly 2 million clones, about 95% occurring once. The CDR3 covers 14 residues. CDR1 and CDR2 (germline): SGHAT, FQNNGV. V was clipped by 5 bases and J by 7 bases; unmatched bases: 10. Broader study findings: Compared with memory subsets, naive subsets generally had larger estimated richness.

The material sequenced was naive CD8+ T cells sorted from blood. This receptor was identified in a young man in good health. J is TRBJ2-5 and V is TRBV11-2; 7 positions agree with TRBD2. Here the CDR3 reads CASSPLGDYGTQYF. In DNA, the CDR3 is TGTGCCAGCAGCCCCTTGGGGGACTACGGGACCCAGTACTTC.